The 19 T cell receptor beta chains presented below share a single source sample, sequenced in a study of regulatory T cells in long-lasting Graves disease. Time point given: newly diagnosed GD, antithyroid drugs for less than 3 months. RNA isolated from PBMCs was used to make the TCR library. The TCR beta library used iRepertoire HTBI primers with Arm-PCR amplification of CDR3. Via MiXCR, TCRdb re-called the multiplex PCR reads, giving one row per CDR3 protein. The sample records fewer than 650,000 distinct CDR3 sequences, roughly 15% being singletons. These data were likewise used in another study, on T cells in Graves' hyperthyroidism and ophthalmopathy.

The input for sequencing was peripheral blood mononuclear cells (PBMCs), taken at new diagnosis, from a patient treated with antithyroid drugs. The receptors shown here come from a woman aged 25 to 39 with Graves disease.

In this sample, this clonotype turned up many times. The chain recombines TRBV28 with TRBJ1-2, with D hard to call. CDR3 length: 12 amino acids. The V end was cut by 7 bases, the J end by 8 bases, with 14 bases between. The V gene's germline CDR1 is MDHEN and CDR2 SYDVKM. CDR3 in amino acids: CASTPVLGGYTF. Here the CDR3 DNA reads TGTGCCAGCACCCCGGTGTTGGGGGGCTACACCTTC.

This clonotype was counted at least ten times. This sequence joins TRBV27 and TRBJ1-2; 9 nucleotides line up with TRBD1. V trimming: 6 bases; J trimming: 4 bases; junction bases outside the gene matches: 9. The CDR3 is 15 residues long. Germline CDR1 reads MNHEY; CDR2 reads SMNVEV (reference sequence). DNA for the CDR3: TGTGCCAGCAGCCGGAGGGGACAGGGAGGCTATGGCTACACCTTC. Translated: CASSRRGQGGYGYTF.

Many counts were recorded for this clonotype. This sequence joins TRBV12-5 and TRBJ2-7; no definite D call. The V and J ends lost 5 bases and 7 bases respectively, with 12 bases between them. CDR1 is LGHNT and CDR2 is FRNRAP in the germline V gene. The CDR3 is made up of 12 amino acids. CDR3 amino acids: CASGQGPGEQYF. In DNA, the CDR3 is TGTGCTAGTGGTCAAGGGCCTGGGGAGCAGTACTTC.

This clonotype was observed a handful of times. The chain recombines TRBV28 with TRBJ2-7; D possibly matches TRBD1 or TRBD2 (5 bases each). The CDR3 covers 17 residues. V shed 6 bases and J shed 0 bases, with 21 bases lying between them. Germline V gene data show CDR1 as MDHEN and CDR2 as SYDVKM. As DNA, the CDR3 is TGTGCCAGCAGGGGTACCGGGGCCCGATTACTCTCCTACGAGCAGTACTTC. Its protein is CASRGTGARLLSYEQYF.

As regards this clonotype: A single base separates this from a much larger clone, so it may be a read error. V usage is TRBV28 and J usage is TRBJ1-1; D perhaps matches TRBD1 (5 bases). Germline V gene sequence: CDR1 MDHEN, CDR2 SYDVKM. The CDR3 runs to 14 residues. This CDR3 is CASSLGGASTEDFF. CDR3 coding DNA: TGTGCCAGCAGTTTAGGCGGGGCGAGCACTGAAGATTTCTTT.

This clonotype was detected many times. CDR3 sequence: CASGSLDPEQFF. DNA for the CDR3: TGTGCCAGCGGGTCCTTGGACCCTGAGCAGTTCTTC. The V and J genes are TRBV28 and TRBJ2-1; D gene unclear. This CDR3 has 12 residues. V was shortened by 8 bases and J by 9 bases, with 14 bases between the two germline ends. Germline loops: CDR1 MDHEN, CDR2 SYDVKM.

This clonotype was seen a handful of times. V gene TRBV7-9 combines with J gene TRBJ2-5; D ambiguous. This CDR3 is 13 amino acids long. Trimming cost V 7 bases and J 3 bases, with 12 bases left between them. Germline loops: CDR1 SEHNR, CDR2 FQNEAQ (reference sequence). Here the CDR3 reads CASTWRSEETQYF. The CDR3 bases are TGTGCCAGCACCTGGCGTTCTGAAGAGACCCAGTACTTC.

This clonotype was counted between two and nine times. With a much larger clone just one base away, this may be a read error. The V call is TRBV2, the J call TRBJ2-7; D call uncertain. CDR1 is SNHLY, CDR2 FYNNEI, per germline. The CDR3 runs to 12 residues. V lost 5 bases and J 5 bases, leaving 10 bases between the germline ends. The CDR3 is CASSRRPHEQYF. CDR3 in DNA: TGTGCCAGCAGTCGAAGGCCCCACGAGCAGTACTTC.

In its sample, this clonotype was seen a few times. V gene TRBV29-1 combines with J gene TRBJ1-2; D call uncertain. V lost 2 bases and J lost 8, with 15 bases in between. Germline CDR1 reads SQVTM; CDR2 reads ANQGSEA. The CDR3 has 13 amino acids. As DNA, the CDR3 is TGCAGCGTTGAATCAGCGGGCCGTAGGGGCTACACCTTC. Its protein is CSVESAGRRGYTF.

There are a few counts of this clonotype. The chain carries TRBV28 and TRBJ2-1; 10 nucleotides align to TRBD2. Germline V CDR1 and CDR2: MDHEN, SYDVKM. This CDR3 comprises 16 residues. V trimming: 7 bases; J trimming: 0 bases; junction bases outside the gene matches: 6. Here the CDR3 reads CASNGLAEFSYNEQFF. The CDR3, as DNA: TGTGCCAGCAATGGACTAGCGGAATTCTCCTACAATGAGCAGTTCTTC.

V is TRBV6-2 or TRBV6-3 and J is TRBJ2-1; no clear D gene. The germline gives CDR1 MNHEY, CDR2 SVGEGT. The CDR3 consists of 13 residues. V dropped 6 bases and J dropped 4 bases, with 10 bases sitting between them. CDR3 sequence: CASRDPPYNEQFF. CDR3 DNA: TGTGCCAGCAGGGACCCCCCGTACAATGAGCAGTTCTTC.

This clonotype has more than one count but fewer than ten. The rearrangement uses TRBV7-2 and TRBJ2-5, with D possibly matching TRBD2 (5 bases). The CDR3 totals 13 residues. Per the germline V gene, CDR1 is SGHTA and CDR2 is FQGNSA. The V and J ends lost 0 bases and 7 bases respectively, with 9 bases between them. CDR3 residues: CASSLAVEGTQYF. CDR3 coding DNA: TGTGCCAGCAGCTTAGCCGTAGAGGGGACCCAGTACTTC.

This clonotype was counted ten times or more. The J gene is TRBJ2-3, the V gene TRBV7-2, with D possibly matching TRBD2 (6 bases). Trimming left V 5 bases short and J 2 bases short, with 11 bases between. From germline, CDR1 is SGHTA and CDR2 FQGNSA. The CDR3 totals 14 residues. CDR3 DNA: TGTGCCAGCAGCCGAAGCGGGTTCACAGATACGCAGTATTTT. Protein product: CASSRSGFTDTQYF.

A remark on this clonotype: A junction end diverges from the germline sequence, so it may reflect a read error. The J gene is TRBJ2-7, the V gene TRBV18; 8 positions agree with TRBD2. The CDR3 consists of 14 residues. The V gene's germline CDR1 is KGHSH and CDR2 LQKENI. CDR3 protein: CASSFSGTSYEQCF. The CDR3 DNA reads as TGTGCCAGCTCCTTTAGCGGGACCTCCTACGAGCAGTGCTTC.

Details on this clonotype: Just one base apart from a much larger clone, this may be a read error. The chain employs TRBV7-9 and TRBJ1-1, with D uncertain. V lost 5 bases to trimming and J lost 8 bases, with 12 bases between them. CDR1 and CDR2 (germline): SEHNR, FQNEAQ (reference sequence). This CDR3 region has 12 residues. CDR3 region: CASSLSVEEAFF. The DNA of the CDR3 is TGTGCCAGCAGCCTTAGTGTAGAAGAAGCTTTCTTT.

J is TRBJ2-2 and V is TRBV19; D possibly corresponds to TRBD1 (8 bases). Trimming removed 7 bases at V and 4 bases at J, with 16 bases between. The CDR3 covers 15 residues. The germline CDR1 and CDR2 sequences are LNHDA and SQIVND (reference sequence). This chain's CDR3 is CASKGNRGGTGELFF. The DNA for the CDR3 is TGTGCCAGTAAGGGGAACAGGGGGGGCACCGGGGAGCTGTTTTTT.

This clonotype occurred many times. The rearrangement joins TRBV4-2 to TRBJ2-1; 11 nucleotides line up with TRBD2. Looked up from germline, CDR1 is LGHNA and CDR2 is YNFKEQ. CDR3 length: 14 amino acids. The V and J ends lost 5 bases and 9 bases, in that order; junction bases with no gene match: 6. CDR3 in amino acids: CASSLAGGPGEQFF. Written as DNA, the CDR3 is TGTGCCAGCAGCTTAGCGGGAGGGCCGGGTGAGCAGTTCTTC.

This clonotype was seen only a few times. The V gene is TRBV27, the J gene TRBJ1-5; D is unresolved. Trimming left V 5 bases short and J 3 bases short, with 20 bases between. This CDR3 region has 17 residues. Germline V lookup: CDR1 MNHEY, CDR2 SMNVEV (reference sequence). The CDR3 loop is CASSGGRLPVVNQPQHF. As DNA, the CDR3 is TGTGCCAGCAGTGGTGGCAGACTCCCCGTGGTCAATCAGCCCCAGCATTTT.

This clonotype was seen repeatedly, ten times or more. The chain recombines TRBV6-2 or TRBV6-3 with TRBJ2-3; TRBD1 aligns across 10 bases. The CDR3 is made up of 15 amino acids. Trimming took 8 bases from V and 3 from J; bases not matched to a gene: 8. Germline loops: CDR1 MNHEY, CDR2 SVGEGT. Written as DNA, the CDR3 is TGTGCCAGCTGGGACAGGGGTCCTGGAACAGATACGCAGTATTTT. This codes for CASWDRGPGTDTQYF.